The 3 T cell receptor beta chains given below trace back to one sample, sequenced in a study of CD8 T cells in ankylosing spondylitis. TCRdb re-called the 5' RACE reads through MiXCR, storing one row per CDR3 protein. The sample includes approximately 130,000 distinct CDR3 sequences, approximately 9.9% of them seen just once. Sequenced: blood, either unsorted or a sorted T cell fraction (not recorded which). These receptors all come from a male donor with ankylosing spondylitis or in good health (not recorded which).

This clonotype was seen repeatedly, ten times or more. The chain recombines TRBV11-3 with TRBJ2-5; D might be TRBD1 (5 bases). The germline V gene has CDR1 SGHNT and CDR2 YENEEA. The CDR3 has 13 amino acids. Trimming left V 5 bases short and J 5 bases short, with 12 bases between. The CDR3 region is CASSQSYRETQYF. The CDR3 nucleotides read TGTGCCAGCAGCCAATCCTACAGGGAGACCCAGTACTTC.

As concerns this clonotype: This may stem from a read error, because a much larger clone lies one nucleotide away. This chain uses TRBV28 with TRBJ1-2, with 9 bases lining up with TRBD1. Germline assignment: CDR1 MDHEN and CDR2 SYDVKM. The CDR3 runs to 16 residues. The CDR3 coding sequence is TGTGCCAGCATTGATCTAACCGGGACAGGGATCGGTGGCGACACCTTC. It encodes CASIDLTGTGIGGDTF.

This clonotype was seen just once. V is TRBV6-2 or TRBV6-3 and J is TRBJ2-1; the D gene could be TRBD1 or TRBD2 (6 bases each). CDR3 length: 15 residues. Trimming removed 6 bases from V and 5 bases from J, with 17 bases in between. CDR1 and CDR2 (germline): MNHEY, SVGEGT. In nucleotides, the CDR3 is TGTGCCAGCAGGTATGAGGGGGGACCCAACAATGAGCAGTTCTTC. This sequence encodes CASRYEGGPNNEQFF.